These 12 T cell receptor beta chains were sequenced from one sample in a study of Tregs in tolerant kidney transplant recipients. Assay used: immunoSEQ multiplex PCR; TCRdb lists only in-frame clones, some missing. The table has around 230,000 clones, more than 65% seen once. The specimen sequenced was CD4+ T cells from blood. These receptors came from a human donor in good health.

This rearrangement joins TRBV5-3 to TRBJ1-2; D is uncertain. TRBV5-3 is reported as an ORF; its role is uncertain. The CDR3 has 16 amino acids. Between the trimmed V and J ends, which lost 4 bases and 8 bases, there was a span of 24 bases. The CDR3 nucleotides read TGTGCCAGAAGCCCAGTACGTGGGAGGCGGACGAGCGGCTACACCTTC. The encoded protein is CARSPVRGRRTSGYTF.

The chain has TRBV30 and TRBJ2-3; unclear D gene. CDR3 length: 13 residues. Trimming removed 0 bases at V and 6 bases at J, with 10 bases between. Germline lookup yields CDR1 GTSNPN and CDR2 SVGIG (reference sequence). The CDR3 spells CAWSVLSGDTQYF. The CDR3 coding sequence is TGTGCCTGGAGTGTACTTTCTGGGGATACGCAGTATTTT.

Concerning this clone: Relative to the germline gene, one junction end is altered; a read error may explain this. This chain connects TRBV6-5 to TRBJ2-7; TRBD1 agrees at 9 bases. Germline V gene data show CDR1 as MNHEY and CDR2 as SVGAGI. The CDR3 spans 14 residues. The CDR3 coding sequence is TGTGCCAGCAGTGATACAGGGGGCTCCAACGAGCAGTACTTC. Translation gives CASSDTGGSNEQYF.

The rearrangement links TRBV10-3 to TRBJ2-2; 7 positions match TRBD1. The CDR3 has 15 residues. V shed 3 bases, J shed 6 bases, and the junction held 7 bases outside the gene matches. Germline V CDR1 and CDR2: ENHRY, SYGVKD. The CDR3 loop is CAISDLDRDAGELFF. For the CDR3, the DNA is TGTGCCATCAGTGACTTAGACAGGGACGCCGGGGAGCTGTTTTTT.

The J gene is TRBJ2-5, the V gene TRBV27; TRBD1 might be the D (5 bases). V was shortened by 3 bases and J by 7 bases, with 15 bases between the two germline ends. This CDR3 has 14 residues. Germline V gives CDR1 MNHEY, CDR2 SMNVEV (reference sequence). CDR3 DNA: TGTGCCAGCAGTTTGGGGCCGGCCACAGGGACCCAGTACTTC. Encoded protein: CASSLGPATGTQYF.

This rearrangement joins TRBV7-3 to TRBJ2-5; 7 bases match TRBD1. CDR3 size: 13 residues. CDR1 and CDR2 (germline): SGHTA, FQGTGA. Germline trimming cut 2 bases from V and 3 bases from J; bases unmatched to any gene: 0. CDR3 sequence reads: CASSLDREETQYF. In DNA form, the CDR3 reads TGTGCCAGCAGCTTAGACAGGGAAGAGACCCAGTACTTC.

The chain employs TRBV15 and TRBJ1-2, with TRBD1 matching over 8 bases. The trim removed 3 bases at V and 4 bases at J, leaving 4 bases unmatched. The CDR3 has 14 residues. In germline, CDR1 is LNHNV, CDR2 YYDKDF (reference sequence). CDR3 sequence reads: CATSSGQGGYGYTF. In DNA, the CDR3 is TGTGCCACCAGCAGCGGACAGGGCGGCTATGGCTACACCTTC.

This chain links TRBV4-2 with TRBJ2-1; D is undetermined. The CDR3 sequence is 15 residues long. CDR1 and CDR2 from the germline V gene are LGHNA and YNFKEQ. The ends were cut back, 2 bases at V and 0 bases at J, with 8 bases in the middle. This chain's CDR3 is CASSQPRDSYNEQFF. The CDR3 nucleotides read TGTGCCAGCAGCCAACCCAGAGACTCCTACAATGAGCAGTTCTTC.

The chain combines TRBV30 with TRBJ2-5; TRBD2 agrees at 11 bases. Per the germline V gene, CDR1 is GTSNPN and CDR2 is SVGIG (reference sequence). This CDR3 contains 15 residues. V shed 0 bases and J 5 bases; nucleotides not matched to a gene: 5. Here the CDR3 DNA reads TGTGCCTGGAGTGTTCTAGCGGGAGGAGGGGAGACCCAGTACTTC. Protein: CAWSVLAGGGETQYF.

The chain is built from TRBV5-1 and TRBJ2-7; possibly TRBD2 for D (6 bases). This CDR3 spans 15 amino acids. Germline CDR1 SGHRS, CDR2 YFSETQ. The germline V and J ends were trimmed by 0 bases and 2 bases, with 12 bases remaining between them. The CDR3 sequence: CASSLGPGSTYEQYF. The CDR3 DNA is TGCGCCAGCAGCTTGGGCCCCGGGAGCACCTACGAGCAGTACTTC.

The gene calls are TRBV5-1 and TRBJ2-5; D remains ambiguous. Germline V lookup: CDR1 SGHRS, CDR2 YFSETQ. This CDR3 comprises 14 residues. Trimming shortened V by 2 bases and J by 2 bases, and 10 bases separated the two germline ends. The CDR3 reads CASSFFGEQETQYF. CDR3 coding DNA: TGCGCCAGCAGCTTTTTCGGCGAACAAGAGACCCAGTACTTC.

The genes are TRBV5-4 and TRBJ2-5, with D perhaps assigned TRBD1 or TRBD2 (7 bases each). V lost 3 bases, J lost 5 bases, and 20 bases lay in between. This CDR3 comprises 16 residues. The germline V gene encodes CDR1 SGHNT and CDR2 YYREEE (reference sequence). The CDR3 nucleotides read TGTGCCAGCAGCTATTATAGACAGGGAGGGTCTGAGACCCAGTACTTC. It specifies CASSYYRQGGSETQYF.